The source of this TCR beta chain is a study of cytomegalovirus exposure and HLA in healthy donors. CDR3 size: 13 residues. Germline values: CDR1 MDHEN, CDR2 SYDVKM. The V and J ends lost 6 bases and 7 bases respectively, with 12 bases between them. This clone was observed a handful of times. A multiplex PCR was run with 60 Vbeta primers and 13 Jbeta primers. The repertoire was sequenced with immunoSEQ multiplex PCR; TCRdb's copy has only in-frame clones and lacks some. The sample has about 130,000 clones, roughly 80% seen once. Sequencing was done on a sample of PBMCs. The TCR comes from a woman aged 50 to 60 in good health and CMV-seronegative. The rearrangement uses TRBV28 and TRBJ2-2; a possible D gene is TRBD2 (5 bases). CDR3 in DNA: TGTGCCAGCAGCCTCGGGAACGGCGGGGAGCTGTTTTTT. It codes for CASSLGNGGELFF.